This T cell receptor beta chain is from a study of T-cell memory formation after mild COVID-19. Study-level results: Specificity for SARS-CoV-2 was not confirmed among the second-wave clones peaking on day 37. CD4/CD8 balance characterized clones contracting day 15 to 85, and CD4+ skew characterized later expanders.

The authors produced TCR alpha and TCR beta cDNA libraries with sample barcodes and UMIs by 5'RACE using constant-segment primers. TCRdb re-called the 5' RACE reads with MiXCR, one entry per CDR3 protein. Among about 560,000 distinct CDR3 sequences listed, about 20% were seen once. To note about this clonotype: Antigen specificity is unknown.

Germline CDR1 reads DFQATT; CDR2 reads SNEGSKA (reference sequence). Trimming took 0 bases from V and 5 from J, leaving 13 bases between them. The CDR3 has 14 residues. The origin of this receptor is an adult woman who had mild COVID-19 (a few samples of this study predate the infection). Cell type and time point are not known. Sequencing was performed on PBMCs or a T cell subset sorted from them (not recorded which). The J gene is TRBJ1-1, the V gene TRBV20-1, with unresolved D. CDR3 sequence: CSARESGQWTEAFF. The CDR3 DNA sequence: TGCAGTGCTAGAGAATCTGGGCAGTGGACTGAAGCTTTCTTT.